Listed below are T cell receptor beta chains from one sample, sequenced in a study of shared clonotypes between healthy human individuals. Profiled with immunoSEQ multiplex PCR; TCRdb holds only in-frame clones, not every one. The table has some 450,000 clones, roughly three quarters seen once. The sequenced material came from PBMCs. These receptor sequences come from a woman between 40 and 55 years old in good health. Some clones in this sample may be carry-over from other donors' samples. Both conserved end residues are part of each CDR3.

v_call: TRBV7-9
j_call: TRBJ2-1
cdr3_aa: CASSAGTSNEQFF

v_call: TRBV28
j_call: TRBJ2-7
cdr3_aa: CASSRGEQVYEQYF

v_call: TRBV28
j_call: TRBJ2-7
cdr3_aa: CASSPTSGSGEQYF

v_call: TRBV11-2
j_call: TRBJ1-4
cdr3_aa: CASSPGQGGFSNEKLFF

v_call: TRBV11-1
j_call: TRBJ2-1
cdr3_aa: CASSLGTYNEQFF

v_call: TRBV7-8
j_call: TRBJ2-5
cdr3_aa: CASSLAKGGGQETQYF

v_call: TRBV7-2
j_call: TRBJ2-6
cdr3_aa: CASSLNSVWGANVLTF

v_call: TRBV7-9
j_call: TRBJ2-1
cdr3_aa: CASAGLRPTYNEQFF

v_call: TRBV30
j_call: TRBJ2-2
cdr3_aa: CAWTALLNTGELFF

v_call: TRBV10-3
j_call: TRBJ1-3
cdr3_aa: CAISERTTSSGNTIYF

v_call: TRBV18
j_call: TRBJ2-3
cdr3_aa: CASSPQEAGQGASDTQYF

v_call: TRBV4-2
j_call: TRBJ2-1
cdr3_aa: CASRRVGTGNGQFF

v_call: TRBV5-6
j_call: TRBJ2-2
cdr3_aa: CASSLPQGVNTGELFF

v_call: TRBV30
j_call: TRBJ1-2
cdr3_aa: CAWSGSARVYGYTF

v_call: TRBV7-9
j_call: TRBJ1-1
cdr3_aa: CASSQSPDREAFF

v_call: TRBV28
j_call: TRBJ2-3
cdr3_aa: CASSFRLEGTDTQYF

v_call: TRBV30
j_call: TRBJ2-1
cdr3_aa: CAWSLGLAGGLEQFF

v_call: TRBV14
j_call: TRBJ1-3
cdr3_aa: CASSQALGRNTIYF

v_call: TRBV29-1
j_call: TRBJ2-3
cdr3_aa: CSVAQGVTDTQYF

v_call: TRBV7-2
j_call: TRBJ2-7
cdr3_aa: CASSAGPGGDEQYF

v_call: TRBV6-1
j_call: TRBJ1-2
cdr3_aa: CASSDGFGYTF

v_call: TRBV27
j_call: TRBJ1-4
cdr3_aa: CASSPLGSTNEKLFF

v_call: TRBV7-8
j_call: TRBJ1-1
cdr3_aa: CASSLLMGQGMNTEAFF

v_call: TRBV29-1
j_call: TRBJ2-3
cdr3_aa: CSVEGSTDTQYF